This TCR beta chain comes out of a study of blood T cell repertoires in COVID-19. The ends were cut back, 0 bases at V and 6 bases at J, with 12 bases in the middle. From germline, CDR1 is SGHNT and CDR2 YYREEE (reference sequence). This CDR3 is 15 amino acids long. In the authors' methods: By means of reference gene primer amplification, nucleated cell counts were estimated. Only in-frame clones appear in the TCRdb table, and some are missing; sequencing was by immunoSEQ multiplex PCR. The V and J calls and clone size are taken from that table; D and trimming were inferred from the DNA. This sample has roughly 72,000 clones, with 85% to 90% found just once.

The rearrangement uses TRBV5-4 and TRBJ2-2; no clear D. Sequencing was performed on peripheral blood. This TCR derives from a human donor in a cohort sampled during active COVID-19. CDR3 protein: CASSLELAGSGELFF. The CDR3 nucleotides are TGTGCCAGCAGCTTGGAACTGGCAGGTTCCGGGGAGCTGTTTTTT.